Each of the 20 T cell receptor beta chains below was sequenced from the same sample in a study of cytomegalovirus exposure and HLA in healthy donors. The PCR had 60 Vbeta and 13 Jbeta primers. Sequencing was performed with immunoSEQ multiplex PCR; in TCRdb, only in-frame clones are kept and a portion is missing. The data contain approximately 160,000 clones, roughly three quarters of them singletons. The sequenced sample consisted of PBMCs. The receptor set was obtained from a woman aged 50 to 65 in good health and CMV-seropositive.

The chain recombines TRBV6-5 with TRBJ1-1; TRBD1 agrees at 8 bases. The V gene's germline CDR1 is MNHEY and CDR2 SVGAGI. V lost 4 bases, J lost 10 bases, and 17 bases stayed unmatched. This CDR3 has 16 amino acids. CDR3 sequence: CASSWTQGAGGFGAFF. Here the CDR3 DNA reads TGTGCCAGCAGTTGGACCCAGGGGGCCGGGGGGTTTGGAGCTTTCTTT.

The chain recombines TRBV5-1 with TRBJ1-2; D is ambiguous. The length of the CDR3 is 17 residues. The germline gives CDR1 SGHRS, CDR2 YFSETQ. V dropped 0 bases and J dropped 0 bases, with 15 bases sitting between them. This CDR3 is CASSLVYGGSANYGYTF. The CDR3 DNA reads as TGCGCCAGCAGCTTGGTGTATGGTGGTTCAGCTAACTATGGCTACACCTTC.

The CDR3 is CASSSDFNNEQFF. The DNA for the CDR3 is TGTGCCAGTTCTTCGGACTTTAACAATGAGCAGTTCTTC. V and J are TRBV19 and TRBJ2-1, with D possibly matching TRBD2 (5 bases). The CDR3 loop spans 13 amino acids. Looked up from germline, CDR1 is LNHDA and CDR2 is SQIVND (reference sequence). V gave up 8 bases and J gave up 5 bases, with 13 bases separating them.

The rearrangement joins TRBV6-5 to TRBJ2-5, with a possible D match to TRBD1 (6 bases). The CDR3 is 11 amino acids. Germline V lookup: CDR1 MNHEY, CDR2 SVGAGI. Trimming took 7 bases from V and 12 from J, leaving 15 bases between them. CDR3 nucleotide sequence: TGTGCCAGCAAAAACCTAGGGGGAGAGTACTTC. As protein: CASKNLGGEYF.

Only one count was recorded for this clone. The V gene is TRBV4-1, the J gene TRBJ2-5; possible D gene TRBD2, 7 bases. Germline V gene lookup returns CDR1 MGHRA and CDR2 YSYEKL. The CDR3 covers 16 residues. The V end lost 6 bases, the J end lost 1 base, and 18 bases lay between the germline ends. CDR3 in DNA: TGCGCCAGCAGTCAACTATCGGGGGGCACCCAAGAGACCCAGTACTTC. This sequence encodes CASSQLSGGTQETQYF.

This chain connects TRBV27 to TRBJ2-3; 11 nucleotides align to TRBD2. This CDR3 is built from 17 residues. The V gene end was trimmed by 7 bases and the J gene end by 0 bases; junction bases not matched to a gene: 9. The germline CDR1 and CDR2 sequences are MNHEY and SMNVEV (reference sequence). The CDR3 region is CASTRLAGYTSTDTQYF. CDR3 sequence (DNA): TGTGCCAGCACTCGACTAGCGGGGTACACTAGCACAGATACGCAGTATTTT.

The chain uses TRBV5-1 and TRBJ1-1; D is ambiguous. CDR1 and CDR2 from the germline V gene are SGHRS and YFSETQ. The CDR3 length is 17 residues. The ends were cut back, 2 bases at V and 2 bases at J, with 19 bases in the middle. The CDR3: CASSLNRLKNSNTEAFF. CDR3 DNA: TGCGCCAGCAGCTTAAACCGACTAAAAAACAGTAACACTGAAGCTTTCTTT.

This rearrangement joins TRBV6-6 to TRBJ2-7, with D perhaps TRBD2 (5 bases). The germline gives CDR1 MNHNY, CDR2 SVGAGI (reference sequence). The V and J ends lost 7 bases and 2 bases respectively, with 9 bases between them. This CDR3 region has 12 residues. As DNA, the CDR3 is TGTGCCAGCAAAGCGGAAACCTACGAGCAGTACTTC. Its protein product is CASKAETYEQYF.

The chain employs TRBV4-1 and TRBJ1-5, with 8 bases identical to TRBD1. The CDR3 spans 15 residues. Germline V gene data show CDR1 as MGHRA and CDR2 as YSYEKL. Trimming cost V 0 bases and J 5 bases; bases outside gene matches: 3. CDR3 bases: TGCGCCAGCAGCCAAGATACAGGGGGGCATCAGCCCCAGCATTTT. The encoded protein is CASSQDTGGHQPQHF.

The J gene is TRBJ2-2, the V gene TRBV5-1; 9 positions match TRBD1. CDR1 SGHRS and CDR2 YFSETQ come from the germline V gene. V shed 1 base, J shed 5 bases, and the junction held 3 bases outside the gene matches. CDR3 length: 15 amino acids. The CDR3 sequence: CASSLTGGGTGELFF. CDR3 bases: TGCGCCAGCAGCTTGACAGGGGGCGGAACCGGGGAGCTGTTTTTT.

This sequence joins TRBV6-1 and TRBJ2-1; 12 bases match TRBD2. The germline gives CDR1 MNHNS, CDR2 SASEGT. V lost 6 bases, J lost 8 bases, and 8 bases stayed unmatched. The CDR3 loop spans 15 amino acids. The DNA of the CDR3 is TGTGCCAGCAGACCCGGACTAGCGGGGAGCGATGAGCAGTTCTTC. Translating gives CASRPGLAGSDEQFF.

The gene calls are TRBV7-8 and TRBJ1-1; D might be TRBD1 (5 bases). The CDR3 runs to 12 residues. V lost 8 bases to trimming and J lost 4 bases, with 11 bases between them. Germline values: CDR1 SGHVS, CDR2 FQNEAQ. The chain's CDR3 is CASGLGGTEAFF. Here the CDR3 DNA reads TGTGCCAGCGGGCTCGGGGGCACTGAAGCTTTCTTT.

Written as DNA, the CDR3 is TGCGCCAGCAGCTTGGCCGCAGGCCCCGATGAGCAGTTCTTC. Translating it yields CASSLAAGPDEQFF. The chain recombines TRBV5-1 with TRBJ2-1; D is undetermined. V lost 0 bases, J lost 8 bases, and 12 bases lay in between. Germline V gives CDR1 SGHRS, CDR2 YFSETQ. The CDR3 extends over 14 amino acids. The whole variable domain, filled in from reference TRBV5-1 and TRBJ2-1, reads KAGVTQTPRYLIKTRGQQVTLSCSPISGHRSVSWYQQTPGQGLQFLFEYFSETQRNKGNFPGRFSGRQFSNSRSEMNVSTLELGDSALYLCASSLAAGPDEQFFGPGTRLTVL.

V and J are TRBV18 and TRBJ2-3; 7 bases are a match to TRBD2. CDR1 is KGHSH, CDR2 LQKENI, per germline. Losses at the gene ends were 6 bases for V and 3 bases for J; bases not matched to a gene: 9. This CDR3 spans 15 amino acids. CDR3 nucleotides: TGTGCCAGCTCGACGGGGGGTCAAGGGACAGATACGCAGTATTTT. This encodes CASSTGGQGTDTQYF.

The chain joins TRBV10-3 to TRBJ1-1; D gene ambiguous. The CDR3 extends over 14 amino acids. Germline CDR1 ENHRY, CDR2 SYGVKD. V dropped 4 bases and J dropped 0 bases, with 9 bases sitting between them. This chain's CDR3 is CAISVGGLNTEAFF. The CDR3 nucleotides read TGTGCCATCAGTGTAGGCGGATTGAACACTGAAGCTTTCTTT.

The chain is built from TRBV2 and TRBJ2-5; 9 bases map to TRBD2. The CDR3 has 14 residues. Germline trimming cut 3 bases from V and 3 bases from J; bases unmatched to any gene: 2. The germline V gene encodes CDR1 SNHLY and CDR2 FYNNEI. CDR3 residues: CASSEASGEETQYF. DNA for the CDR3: TGTGCCAGCAGTGAGGCTAGCGGGGAAGAGACCCAGTACTTC.

The CDR3 is CASSLTGSGNTIYF. CDR3 DNA sequence: TGTGCCAGCAGTTTGACAGGGAGTGGAAACACCATATATTTT. The genes are TRBV7-6 and TRBJ1-3; 7 nucleotides agree with TRBD1. The CDR3 loop spans 14 amino acids. CDR1 is SGHVS and CDR2 is FNYEAQ in the germline V gene. Germline trimming cut 6 bases from V and 3 bases from J; bases unmatched to any gene: 5.

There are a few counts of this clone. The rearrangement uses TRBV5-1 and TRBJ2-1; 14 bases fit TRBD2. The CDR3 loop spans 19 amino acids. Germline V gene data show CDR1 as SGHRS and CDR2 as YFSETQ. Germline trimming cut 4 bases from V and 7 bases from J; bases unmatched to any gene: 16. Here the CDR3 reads CASSRWTSGGSVLGNEQFF. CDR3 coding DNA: TGCGCCAGCAGCCGATGGACTAGCGGGGGGTCGGTGTTGGGAAATGAGCAGTTCTTC.

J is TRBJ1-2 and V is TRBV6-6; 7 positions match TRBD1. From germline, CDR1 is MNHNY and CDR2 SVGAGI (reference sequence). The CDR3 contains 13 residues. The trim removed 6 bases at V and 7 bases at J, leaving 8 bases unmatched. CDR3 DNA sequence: TGTGCCAGCAGAGAGACAGGGATCCGTGGCTACACCTTC. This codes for CASRETGIRGYTF.

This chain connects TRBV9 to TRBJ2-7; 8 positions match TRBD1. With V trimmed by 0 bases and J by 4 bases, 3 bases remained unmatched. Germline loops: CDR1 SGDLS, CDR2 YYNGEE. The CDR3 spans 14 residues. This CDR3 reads CASSVGQGWYEQYF. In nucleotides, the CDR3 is TGTGCCAGCAGCGTAGGACAGGGGTGGTACGAGCAGTACTTC.